The 24 T cell receptor beta chains below all came from one sample that was sequenced in a study of T cell responses to AZD1222 COVID-19 vaccine. Assay: immunoSEQ multiplex PCR; the TCRdb copy retains only in-frame clones and omits some. The sample carries 100,000 to 150,000 clones, 88% recorded once. Sequenced here: peripheral blood, sampled 28 days after the second AZD1222 dose. The receptors derive from an adult who received the AZD1222 COVID-19 vaccine.

The chain couples TRBV19 to TRBJ2-7, with D unclear. From germline, CDR1 is LNHDA and CDR2 SQIVND (reference sequence). The CDR3 totals 15 residues. Trimming left V 5 bases short and J 1 base short, with 15 bases between. The CDR3 spells CASSRAVSNSYEQYF. CDR3 DNA: TGTGCCAGTAGTCGGGCAGTTTCCAATTCCTACGAGCAGTACTTC. The full variable domain, its missing parts supplied by reference TRBV19 and TRBJ2-7, is DGGITQSPKYLFRKEGQNVTLSCEQNLNHDAMYWYRQDPGQGLRLIYYSQIVNDFQKGDIAEGYSVSREKKESFPLTVTSAQKNPTAFYLCASSRAVSNSYEQYFGPGTRLTVT.

V usage is TRBV6-6 and J usage is TRBJ2-3; a possible D gene is TRBD2 (5 bases). Germline CDR1 is MNHNY and CDR2 is SVGAGI (reference sequence). The ends were cut back, 5 bases at V and 1 base at J, with 16 bases in the middle. The length of the CDR3 is 16 residues. The CDR3 is CASSASRGWGTDTQYF. For the CDR3, the DNA is TGTGCCAGCAGTGCCTCCCGGGGATGGGGCACAGATACGCAGTATTTT.

The CDR3 DNA follows: TGTGCCAGCAGCTTAGACGGGGGGACAGTAAACACCGGGGAGCTGTTTTTT. It specifies CASSLDGGTVNTGELFF. The chain carries TRBV13 and TRBJ2-2; D might be TRBD1 or TRBD2, each matching 7 bases. This CDR3 is built from 17 residues. Trimming cost V 1 base and J 2 bases, with 14 bases left between them. CDR1 and CDR2 from the germline V gene are PRHDT and FYEKMQ (reference sequence).

The chain joins TRBV5-5 to TRBJ2-1; 11 bases are shared with TRBD2. The J segment lost 6 bases and the V segment lost 4 bases, leaving 6 bases of the junction unmatched. This CDR3 spans 15 amino acids. CDR1 is SGHKS and CDR2 is YYEKEE in the germline V gene (reference sequence). The CDR3 reads CASSLGLADLNEQFF. CDR3 sequence (DNA): TGTGCCAGCAGCCTGGGACTAGCGGACCTCAATGAGCAGTTCTTC.

This chain links TRBV29-1 with TRBJ2-2; D unclear. Germline V CDR1 and CDR2: SQVTM, ANQGSEA. CDR3 size: 13 residues. V was cut by 4 bases and J by 4 bases, with 10 bases left in between. The CDR3 reads CSVGYQITGELFF. In DNA, the CDR3 is TGCAGCGTTGGATATCAAATCACCGGGGAGCTGTTTTTT.

The chain has TRBV6-2 or TRBV6-3 and TRBJ2-3; D is unresolved. The germline V gene has CDR1 MNHEY and CDR2 SVGEGT. The CDR3 extends over 13 amino acids. Between the trimmed V and J ends, which lost 2 bases and 2 bases, there was a span of 5 bases. CDR3 in amino acids: CASSYRYTDTQYF. The CDR3 DNA is TGTGCCAGCAGTTACAGATACACAGATACGCAGTATTTT.

This sequence joins TRBV10-1 and TRBJ1-4, with D unresolved. Germline V gives CDR1 WNHNN, CDR2 SYGVQD (reference sequence). V dropped 10 bases and J dropped 3 bases, with 12 bases sitting between them. This CDR3 has 13 amino acids. The CDR3 sequence: CATSQGANEKLFF. For the CDR3, the DNA is TGCGCCACCTCCCAAGGTGCTAATGAAAAACTGTTTTTT.

The chain carries TRBV7-2 and TRBJ1-5, with D unresolved. The V end lost 4 bases, the J end lost 0 bases, and 7 bases lay between the germline ends. From germline, CDR1 is SGHTA and CDR2 FQGNSA. This CDR3 contains 14 residues. The CDR3 region has the DNA TGTGCCAGCAGCTATGGATCTAGCAATCAGCCCCAGCATTTT. It specifies CASSYGSSNQPQHF.

The chain recombines TRBV27 with TRBJ1-1; D is unclear. The V end was cut by 5 bases, the J end by 1 base, with 8 bases between. CDR1 is MNHEY and CDR2 is SMNVEV in the germline V gene (reference sequence). The CDR3 extends over 13 amino acids. CDR3: CASSTPPNTEAFF. CDR3 sequence (DNA): TGTGCCAGCAGTACCCCCCCGAACACTGAAGCTTTCTTT.

The chain employs TRBV3-1 (or the pseudogene TRBV3-2) and TRBJ2-1; TRBD1 or TRBD2 may be the D gene (5 bases each). The germline V gene encodes CDR1 LGHDT and CDR2 YNNKEL (reference sequence). With 6 bases removed from V and 13 bases from J, the gap between germline ends came to 19 bases. This CDR3 spans 13 amino acids. CDR3 in DNA: TGTGCCAGCAGTCAAAAAGGGGCCGGGATACAGTTCTTC. Translation gives CASSQKGAGIQFF.

This chain connects TRBV10-3 to TRBJ2-5; D possibly corresponds to TRBD1 (6 bases). Germline V gene sequence: CDR1 ENHRY, CDR2 SYGVKD. Deletions cut 3 bases from V and 2 bases from J, with 10 bases between. This CDR3 is 14 amino acids long. CDR3 coding DNA: TGTGCCATCAGTGATGGCAGGGGACAAGAGACCCAGTACTTC. Its protein product is CAISDGRGQETQYF.

J is TRBJ1-1 and V is TRBV6-2 or TRBV6-3; 9 bases align to TRBD1. Germline lookup yields CDR1 MNHEY and CDR2 SVGEGT. The CDR3 runs 13 residues. The V segment lost 4 bases and the J segment 8 bases; nucleotides outside the gene matches: 5. The chain's CDR3 is CASSWTGDLEAFF. CDR3 nucleotide sequence: TGTGCCAGCAGTTGGACAGGGGATTTGGAAGCTTTCTTT.

This chain connects TRBV11-2 to TRBJ2-5; TRBD1 aligns across 9 bases. The CDR3 covers 15 residues. In germline, CDR1 is SGHAT, CDR2 FQNNGV. V shed 3 bases, J shed 5 bases, and the junction held 7 bases outside the gene matches. The CDR3 coding sequence is TGTGCCAGCAGCTTCGGCCGGACAGGGGATGAGACCCAGTACTTC. Protein sequence: CASSFGRTGDETQYF.

This rearrangement joins TRBV7-9 to TRBJ2-2; 11 bases match TRBD2. Germline values: CDR1 SEHNR, CDR2 FQNEAQ (reference sequence). Losses at the gene ends were 9 bases for V and 3 bases for J; bases not matched to a gene: 6. The CDR3 is 15 amino acids. CDR3 DNA sequence: TGTGCCAGTATTCCGGGACTAGCGGACACCGGGGAGCTGTTTTTT. Encoded protein: CASIPGLADTGELFF.

As regards this clone: Other DNA sequences of this sample code for an identical CDR3. The rearrangement uses TRBV5-1 and TRBJ2-3; a possible D gene is TRBD1 (5 bases). V was pared by 0 bases and J by 4 bases, with 9 bases between. Germline V gene sequence: CDR1 SGHRS, CDR2 YFSETQ. This CDR3 region has 14 residues. CDR3 region: CASSLAGFPDTQYF. DNA of the CDR3: TGCGCCAGCAGCTTGGCAGGGTTTCCAGATACGCAGTATTTT.

This clone was seen only once. This chain joins TRBV7-8 and TRBJ2-1; 11 bases match TRBD2. Trimming at V came to 4 bases and at J to 4 bases, leaving 6 bases not matched to a gene. The CDR3 has 16 residues. Germline V gene sequence: CDR1 SGHVS, CDR2 FQNEAQ. This CDR3 is CASSWQTSGVYNEQFF. CDR3 bases: TGTGCCAGCAGCTGGCAGACTAGCGGGGTTTACAATGAGCAGTTCTTC.

The chain is built from TRBV27 and TRBJ1-2; D unresolved. Deletions cut 7 bases from V and 9 bases from J, with 24 bases between. CDR1 and CDR2 (germline): MNHEY, SMNVEV (reference sequence). The CDR3 runs to 15 residues. The CDR3 sequence is CASTISGVGVWSYTF. CDR3 DNA: TGTGCCAGCACCATTTCGGGAGTTGGAGTATGGAGCTACACCTTC.

This chain joins TRBV5-1 and TRBJ1-2; TRBD1 might be the D (5 bases). This CDR3 is built from 14 residues. Germline V CDR1 and CDR2: SGHRS, YFSETQ. The V end was cut by 4 bases, the J end by 0 bases, with 10 bases between. CDR3 in DNA: TGCGCCAGCAGCACCGACAGATCTAACTATGGCTACACCTTC. Translated, it gives CASSTDRSNYGYTF.

This chain links TRBV4-1 with TRBJ1-3; D uncertain. Germline V gene lookup returns CDR1 MGHRA and CDR2 YSYEKL. The CDR3 loop spans 14 amino acids. Between the trimmed V and J ends, which lost 2 bases and 3 bases, there was a span of 8 bases. The CDR3 DNA reads as TGCGCCAGCAGCCAACCCGTAGTTGGAAACACCATATATTTT. The encoded protein is CASSQPVVGNTIYF.

This sequence joins TRBV7-2 and TRBJ1-1; 7 bases line up with TRBD1. The germline V gene has CDR1 SGHTA and CDR2 FQGNSA. Trimming cost V 0 bases and J 8 bases; bases outside gene matches: 6. The CDR3 is 14 residues long. The CDR3 coding sequence is TGTGCCAGCAGCTTAGCGCTGCAGGGGGGAGAAGCTTTCTTT. Its protein product is CASSLALQGGEAFF.

This rearrangement joins TRBV5-1 to TRBJ1-6, with unresolved D. This CDR3 contains 17 residues. Germline loops: CDR1 SGHRS, CDR2 YFSETQ. V dropped 0 bases and J dropped 5 bases, with 15 bases sitting between them. As DNA, the CDR3 is TGCGCCAGCAGCTTGGGCCCGATAGGGAGGGATAATTCACCCCTCCACTTT. This encodes CASSLGPIGRDNSPLHF.

This clone is a singleton in its sample. The V and J genes are TRBV15 and TRBJ1-6; 8 nucleotides agree with TRBD1. V was clipped by 0 bases and J by 9 bases; unmatched bases: 4. Germline-derived CDR1 and CDR2 are LNHNV and YYDKDF (reference sequence). CDR3 length: 15 amino acids. CDR3 residues: CATSRDSGGGSPLHF. Written as DNA, the CDR3 is TGTGCCACCAGCAGAGATTCAGGGGGCGGTTCACCCCTCCACTTT.

The rearrangement joins TRBV6-5 to TRBJ2-1, with D perhaps TRBD1 (6 bases). Trimming cost V 5 bases and J 7 bases, with 18 bases left between them. This CDR3 is 15 amino acids long. Germline V gives CDR1 MNHEY, CDR2 SVGAGI. The CDR3 sequence is CASSTQGQPWNEQFF. CDR3 in DNA: TGTGCCAGCAGTACACAGGGCCAGCCATGGAATGAGCAGTTCTTC.

V and J are TRBV7-8 and TRBJ2-7; D is possibly TRBD2 (6 bases). The CDR3 spans 13 residues. The V gene's germline CDR1 is SGHVS and CDR2 FQNEAQ. Trimming pared 10 bases from V and 3 bases from J, leaving 16 bases between. The CDR3 coding sequence is TGTGCCACCCGGCCGCGGGGCAGCTACGAGCAGTACTTC. Its translation: CATRPRGSYEQYF.